A single sample is the source of the 17 T cell receptor beta chains below, sequenced in a study of CD8 T cells in ankylosing spondylitis. TCRdb re-called the 5' RACE reads with MiXCR, one entry per CDR3 protein. This repertoire shows around 320,000 distinct CDR3 sequences, around 20% found once; its top ten account for 3.5%. Sequencing was done on a sample of blood, either unsorted or a sorted T cell fraction (not recorded which). The source is a female donor with ankylosing spondylitis or in good health (not recorded which).

This clonotype was counted between two and nine times. The gene calls are TRBV5-1 and TRBJ2-1, with TRBD1 identical over 10 bases. This CDR3 region has 14 residues. J was trimmed by 2 bases and V by 5 bases; bases with no gene match: 1. Per germline, CDR1 SGHRS and CDR2 YFSETQ. The CDR3 sequence is CASRGTGAYNEQFF. In DNA form, the CDR3 reads TGCGCCAGCAGGGGGACAGGGGCCTACAATGAGCAGTTCTTC.

The gene calls are TRBV6-5 and TRBJ1-5; D not resolved. V lost 2 bases to trimming and J lost 6 bases, with 11 bases between them. From germline, CDR1 is MNHEY and CDR2 SVGAGI. The CDR3 covers 14 residues. The CDR3 region is CASSYGGQSQPQHF. In DNA form, the CDR3 reads TGTGCCAGCAGTTACGGAGGGCAGAGTCAGCCCCAGCATTTT.

This clonotype was counted between two and nine times. The V call is TRBV29-1, the J call TRBJ2-3, with no clear D. Deletions cut 7 bases from V and 3 bases from J, with 14 bases between. CDR1 and CDR2 (germline): SQVTM, ANQGSEA. The CDR3 has 13 residues. This chain's CDR3 is CSARNKGTDTQYF. DNA for the CDR3: TGCAGCGCACGAAATAAGGGAACAGATACGCAGTATTTT.

The chain is built from TRBV4-2 and TRBJ1-4, with 9 bases matching TRBD1. The CDR3 spans 19 residues. CDR1 is LGHNA, CDR2 YNFKEQ, per germline. V lost 8 bases to trimming and J lost 4 bases; unmatched junction nucleotides: 20. The CDR3 loop is CASGGPRTGDPGHNEKLFF. The CDR3 bases are TGTGCCAGCGGGGGTCCGAGGACAGGGGACCCAGGGCATAATGAAAAACTGTTTTTT.

This clonotype has more than one count but fewer than ten. V usage is TRBV20-1 and J usage is TRBJ2-1, with D maybe TRBD2 (5 bases). This CDR3 comprises 16 residues. Germline assignment: CDR1 DFQATT and CDR2 SNEGSKA (reference sequence). V lost 3 bases, J lost 0 bases, and 15 bases lay in between. The CDR3 region is CSASNPAVSSYNEQFF. The CDR3 bases are TGCAGTGCTAGTAACCCAGCGGTAAGCTCCTACAATGAGCAGTTCTTC.

This clonotype has more than one count but fewer than ten. The V and J genes are TRBV6-5 and TRBJ1-1, with 7 bases fitting TRBD1. This CDR3 has 13 amino acids. With 6 bases clipped from V and 4 bases from J, the junction kept 5 bases outside the gene matches. Germline V gene data show CDR1 as MNHEY and CDR2 as SVGAGI. The CDR3 sequence: CASRRGLGTEAFF. CDR3 coding DNA: TGTGCCAGCAGAAGGGGGCTTGGCACTGAAGCTTTCTTT.

The chain joins TRBV6-5 to TRBJ1-3, with D uncertain. The germline CDR1 and CDR2 sequences are MNHEY and SVGAGI. The CDR3 is made up of 14 amino acids. The V gene lost 2 bases and the J gene lost 9 bases, with 14 bases spanning the gap. CDR3: CASSYDLQGGTIYF. The CDR3 nucleotides are TGTGCCAGCAGTTACGATCTTCAAGGCGGCACCATATATTTT.

This clonotype was observed at least ten times. The chain links TRBV20-1 to TRBJ1-6, with TRBD1 identical over 7 bases. There are 16 residues in the CDR3. Trimming removed 5 bases from V and 0 bases from J; junction bases left unmatched: 7. Germline assignment: CDR1 DFQATT and CDR2 SNEGSKA (reference sequence). The CDR3 sequence is CSAHGTASSYNSPLHF. Written as DNA, the CDR3 is TGCAGTGCTCACGGGACAGCTAGCTCCTATAATTCACCCCTCCACTTT.

The chain links TRBV20-1 to TRBJ2-3, with 9 positions matching TRBD1. The length of the CDR3 is 16 residues. Germline V gene data show CDR1 as DFQATT and CDR2 as SNEGSKA (reference sequence). The junction had 12 bases not matched to a gene; V was cut back by 6 bases and J by 2 bases. Here the CDR3 reads CSAPLRDRDPTDTQYF. CDR3 bases: TGCAGTGCCCCCCTCCGGGACAGGGACCCCACAGATACGCAGTATTTT.

This clonotype turned up a few times. V is TRBV25-1 and J is TRBJ1-4; 10 nucleotides match TRBD1. From germline, CDR1 is MGHDK and CDR2 SYGVNS. Losses at the gene ends were 1 base for V and 7 bases for J; bases not matched to a gene: 3. CDR3 length: 15 amino acids. CDR3 nucleotides: TGTGCCAGCAGTGAATCGACAGGGGGCGGTGAAAAACTGTTTTTT. Protein sequence: CASSESTGGGEKLFF. The full variable domain, rest sourced from reference TRBV25-1 and TRBJ1-4, is EADIYQTPRYLVIGTGKKITLECSQTMGHDKMYWYQQDPGMELHLIHYSYGVNSTEKGDLSSESTVSRIRTEHFPLTLESARPSHTSQYLCASSESTGGGEKLFFGSGTQLSVL.

This clonotype was observed a handful of times. The chain carries TRBV28 and TRBJ2-7; D is ambiguous. Trimming took 4 bases from V and 2 from J, leaving 15 bases between them. CDR1 MDHEN and CDR2 SYDVKM come from the germline V gene. There are 15 residues in the CDR3. CDR3 DNA sequence: TGTGCCAGCAGTTCTGTACCCAGTGGCACCTACGAGCAGTACTTC. Amino acids: CASSSVPSGTYEQYF. The entire variable domain, with the rest obtained from reference TRBV28 and TRBJ2-7, is as follows: DVKVTQSSRYLVKRTGEKVFLECVQDMDHENMFWYRQDPGLGLRLIYFSYDVKMKEKGDIPEGYSVSREKKERFSLILESASTNQTSMYLCASSSVPSGTYEQYFGPGTRLTVT.

This clonotype occurred many times. The chain employs TRBV29-1 and TRBJ2-7, with D unclear. V was trimmed by 1 base and J by 3 bases, leaving 10 bases between them. The CDR3 sequence is 13 residues long. CDR1 SQVTM and CDR2 ANQGSEA come from the germline V gene. The CDR3 bases are TGCAGCGTTGAAGTCACCGGTGGCTACGAGCAGTACTTC. Its protein is CSVEVTGGYEQYF.

The chain employs TRBV20-1 and TRBJ1-5; perhaps TRBD1 as D (6 bases). CDR3 length equals 13 residues. Trimming stripped 6 bases from V and 7 bases from J, with 16 bases between. Germline V gene sequence: CDR1 DFQATT, CDR2 SNEGSKA (reference sequence). CDR3 coding DNA: TGCAGTGCAGGAGGGGGTTCCGACCAGCCCCAGCATTTT. Translation gives CSAGGGSDQPQHF.

This clonotype was counted only a few times. The chain joins TRBV7-8 to TRBJ1-1, with TRBD1 identical over 9 bases. The CDR3 is 14 amino acids. Germline trimming cut 0 bases from V and 7 bases from J; bases unmatched to any gene: 3. Germline CDR1 SGHVS, CDR2 FQNEAQ. In DNA form, the CDR3 reads TGTGCCAGCAGCTTAGCAGACAGGGGGAGTGAAGCTTTCTTT. It yields the protein CASSLADRGSEAFF.

The J gene is TRBJ2-1, the V gene TRBV3-1; TRBD1 or TRBD2 may be the D gene (6 bases each). Between the trimmed V and J ends, which lost 4 bases and 4 bases, there was a span of 17 bases. This CDR3 has 16 amino acids. The germline gives CDR1 LGHDT, CDR2 YNNKEL (reference sequence). CDR3 protein: CASSPEGGGNYNEQFF. The CDR3, as DNA: TGTGCCAGCAGCCCAGAGGGGGGAGGCAATTACAATGAGCAGTTCTTC.

This chain connects TRBV19 to TRBJ2-2, with 7 nucleotides matching TRBD2. This CDR3 contains 17 residues. Germline V CDR1 and CDR2: LNHDA, SQIVND (reference sequence). V was clipped by 9 bases and J by 0 bases; unmatched bases: 13. The CDR3 region is CASRAWTRGSNTGELFF. CDR3 DNA: TGTGCCAGCCGTGCCTGGACTAGAGGGTCGAACACCGGGGAGCTGTTTTTT.

This clonotype was observed a handful of times. This chain links TRBV18 with TRBJ2-5, with D hard to call. The CDR3 totals 12 residues. CDR1 is KGHSH and CDR2 is LQKENI in the germline V gene. Trimming left V 3 bases short and J 1 base short, with 3 bases between. DNA for the CDR3: TGTGCCAGCTCACCCCTCCAAGAGACCCAGTACTTC. As protein: CASSPLQETQYF.